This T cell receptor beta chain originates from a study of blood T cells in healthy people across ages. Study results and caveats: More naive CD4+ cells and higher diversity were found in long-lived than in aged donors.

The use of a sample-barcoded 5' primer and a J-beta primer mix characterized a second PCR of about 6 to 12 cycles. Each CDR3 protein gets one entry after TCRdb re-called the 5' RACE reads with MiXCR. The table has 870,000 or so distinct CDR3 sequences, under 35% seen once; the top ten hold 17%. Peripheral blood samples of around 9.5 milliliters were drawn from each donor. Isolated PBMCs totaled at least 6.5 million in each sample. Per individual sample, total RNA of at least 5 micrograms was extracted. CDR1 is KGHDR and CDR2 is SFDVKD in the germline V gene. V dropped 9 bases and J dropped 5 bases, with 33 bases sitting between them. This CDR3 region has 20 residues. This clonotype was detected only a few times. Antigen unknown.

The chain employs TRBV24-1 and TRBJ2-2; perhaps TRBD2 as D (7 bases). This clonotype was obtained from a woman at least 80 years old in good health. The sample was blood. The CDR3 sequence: CATERTTGQYPGRGTGELFF. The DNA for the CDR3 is TGTGCCACCGAACGGACCACAGGACAGTACCCGGGGAGGGGTACCGGGGAGCTGTTTTTT.